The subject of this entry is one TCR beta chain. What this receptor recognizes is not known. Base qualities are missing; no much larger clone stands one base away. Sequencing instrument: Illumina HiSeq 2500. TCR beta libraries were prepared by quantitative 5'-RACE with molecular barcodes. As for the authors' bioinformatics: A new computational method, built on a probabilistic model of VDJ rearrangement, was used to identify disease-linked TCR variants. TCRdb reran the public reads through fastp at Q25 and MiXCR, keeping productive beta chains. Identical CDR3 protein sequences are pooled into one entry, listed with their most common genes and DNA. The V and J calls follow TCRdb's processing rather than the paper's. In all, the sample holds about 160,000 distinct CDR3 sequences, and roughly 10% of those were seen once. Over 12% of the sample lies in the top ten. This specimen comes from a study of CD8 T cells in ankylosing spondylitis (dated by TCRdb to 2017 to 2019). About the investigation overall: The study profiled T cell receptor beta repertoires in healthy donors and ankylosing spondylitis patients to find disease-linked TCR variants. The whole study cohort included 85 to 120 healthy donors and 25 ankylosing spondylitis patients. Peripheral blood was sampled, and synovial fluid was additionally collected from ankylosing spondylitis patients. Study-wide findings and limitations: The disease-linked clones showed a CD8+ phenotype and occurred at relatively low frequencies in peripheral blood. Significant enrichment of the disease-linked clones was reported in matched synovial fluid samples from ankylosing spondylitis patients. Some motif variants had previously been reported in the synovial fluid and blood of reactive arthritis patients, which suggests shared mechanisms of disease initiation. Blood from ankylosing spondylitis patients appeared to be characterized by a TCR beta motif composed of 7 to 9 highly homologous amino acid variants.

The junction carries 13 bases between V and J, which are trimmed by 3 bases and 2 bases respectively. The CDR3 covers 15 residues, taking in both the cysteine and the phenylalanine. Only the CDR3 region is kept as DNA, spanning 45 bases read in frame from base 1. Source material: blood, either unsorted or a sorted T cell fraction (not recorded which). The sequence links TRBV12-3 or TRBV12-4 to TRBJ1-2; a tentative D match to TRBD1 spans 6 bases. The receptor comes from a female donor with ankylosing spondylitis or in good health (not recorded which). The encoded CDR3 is CASSFLGGPNYGYTF. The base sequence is TGTGCCAGCAGTTTTCTAGGGGGACCAAACTATGGCTACACCTTC.